The 22 T cell receptor beta chains below all came from one sample that was sequenced in a study of OX40 agonist ivuxolimab in advanced cancers. Measured with immunoSEQ multiplex PCR; TCRdb has only the in-frame clones, and not every one. The repertoire holds tens of thousands of clones, roughly 80% seen once, with over 2% in the top ten. The sample here was CD4+ or CD8+ T cells sorted from blood, taken in a trial of the OX40 agonist ivuxolimab. These receptor sequences come from an adult with an advanced solid tumor such as melanoma, head and neck, liver or kidney cancer.

This clone was recorded many times. The chain couples TRBV7-9 to TRBJ1-1; 8 nucleotides line up with TRBD1. The germline V gene has CDR1 SEHNR and CDR2 FQNEAQ (reference sequence). The CDR3 sequence is 12 residues long. Trimming at V came to 5 bases and at J to 6 bases, leaving 2 bases not matched to a gene. This CDR3 reads CASSGQGPEAFF. CDR3 nucleotide sequence: TGTGCCAGCAGCGGACAGGGTCCTGAAGCTTTCTTT.

The rearrangement joins TRBV29-1 to TRBJ2-7; a possible D gene is TRBD1 (6 bases). V was pared by 3 bases and J by 4 bases, with 7 bases between. Germline lookup yields CDR1 SQVTM and CDR2 ANQGSEA. The CDR3 has 11 residues. CDR3 region: CSVDRGYEQYF. In DNA, the CDR3 is TGCAGCGTTGACAGGGGTTACGAGCAGTACTTC.

This clone was seen more than once but under ten times. This chain connects TRBV7-3 to TRBJ1-6, with D hard to call. V shed 1 base and J shed 7 bases, with 8 bases lying between them. Germline CDR1 and CDR2: SGHTA and FQGTGA. This CDR3 is 14 amino acids long. The CDR3 protein is CASSLSARNSPLHF. DNA for the CDR3: TGTGCCAGCAGCTTAAGTGCCCGGAATTCACCCCTCCACTTT.

The CDR3 DNA reads as TGTGCCAGCAGCTTAGTAGCCCGGGCGACTAGCGGACAGTTCTTC. Its translation: CASSLVARATSGQFF. V is TRBV7-2 and J is TRBJ2-1; 9 positions agree with TRBD2. V was clipped by 1 base and J by 13 bases; unmatched bases: 11. The CDR3 contains 15 residues. Germline V CDR1 and CDR2: SGHTA, FQGNSA.

J is TRBJ1-5 and V is TRBV4-1, with 9 bases identical to TRBD1. The CDR3 runs to 15 residues. The germline V gene encodes CDR1 MGHRA and CDR2 YSYEKL. V trimming: 0 bases; J trimming: 6 bases; junction bases outside the gene matches: 3. The CDR3 DNA is TGCGCCAGCAGCCAAGAAACAGGGGGCGGTCAGCCCCAGCATTTT. Amino acids: CASSQETGGGQPQHF.

On this clone: Compared with germline, one end of the junction differs, possibly owing to a read error. The chain has TRBV5-1 and TRBJ1-2; 7 bases map to TRBD1. Germline V CDR1 and CDR2: SGHRS, YFSETQ. This CDR3 is built from 12 residues. The CDR3 DNA sequence: TGTGCCAGCAGCTTGTGGACAGGTGCCTACACCTTC. It is translated as CASSLWTGAYTF.

The CDR3 protein is CASGPSRPGELFF. The CDR3 DNA reads as TGTGCCAGTGGCCCCTCACGGCCCGGGGAGCTGTTTTTT. This chain uses TRBV19 with TRBJ2-2; D unresolved. CDR3 length: 13 residues. Trimming stripped 8 bases from V and 6 bases from J, with 13 bases between. Germline V lookup: CDR1 LNHDA, CDR2 SQIVND (reference sequence).

This clone was seen a few times. CDR3 DNA: TGCAGTGTAGGGTACGAGCAGTACTTC. Encoded protein: CSVGYEQYF. The chain has TRBV20-1 and TRBJ2-7; no clear D. The CDR3 runs to 9 residues. Germline V gene sequence: CDR1 DFQATT, CDR2 SNEGSKA (reference sequence). The V end was cut by 7 bases, the J end by 4 bases, with 5 bases between.

This clone was counted between two and nine times. V gene TRBV10-3 combines with J gene TRBJ1-3, with TRBD1 matching 8 bases. From germline, CDR1 is ENHRY and CDR2 SYGVKD. The CDR3 has 15 residues. The J segment lost 0 bases and the V segment lost 7 bases, leaving 5 bases of the junction unmatched. As DNA, the CDR3 is TGTGCCATCAAAGATACAGGGGGCTCTGGAAACACCATATATTTT. Amino acid sequence: CAIKDTGGSGNTIYF.

This clone appeared a single time. The chain has TRBV7-3 and TRBJ2-1; tentatively, D is TRBD1 or TRBD2 (5 bases each). Germline loops: CDR1 SGHTA, CDR2 FQGTGA. This CDR3 region has 15 residues. The V and J ends lost 4 bases and 8 bases respectively, with 18 bases between them. DNA of the CDR3: TGTGCCAGCAGCTCTAACCCGGGACCGGGCGATGAGCAGTTCTTC. Translated: CASSSNPGPGDEQFF.

The chain uses TRBV9 and TRBJ2-1; 11 bases are shared with TRBD2. CDR1 and CDR2 from the germline V gene are SGDLS and YYNGEE. V shed 3 bases and J 5 bases; nucleotides not matched to a gene: 10. The CDR3 covers 17 residues. As DNA, the CDR3 is TGTGCCAGCAGCGCTGGGAGGGGGACTAGCGGAGACAATGAGCAGTTCTTC. The encoded protein is CASSAGRGTSGDNEQFF. Full variable domain (remainder filled in from reference TRBV9 and TRBJ2-1): DSGVTQTPKHLITATGQRVTLRCSPRSGDLSVYWYQQSLDQGLQFLIQYYNGEERAKGNILERFSAQQFPDLHSELNLSSLELGDSALYFCASSAGRGTSGDNEQFFGPGTRLTVL.

This clone was recorded only once. The chain uses TRBV5-4 and TRBJ2-3; no reliable D call. V lost 2 bases to trimming and J lost 1 base, with 14 bases between them. Per the germline V gene, CDR1 is SGHNT and CDR2 is YYREEE (reference sequence). This CDR3 is built from 16 residues. The DNA of the CDR3 is TGTGCCAGCAGCTTAAACGTATGGTCCGGCACAGATACGCAGTATTTT. Protein: CASSLNVWSGTDTQYF.

The CDR3 nucleotides read TGTGCCAGCAGCCGACAGGGCAGCACAGATACGCAGTATTTT. This gives the protein CASSRQGSTDTQYF. The J gene is TRBJ2-3, the V gene TRBV5-6; TRBD1 aligns across 7 bases. Germline assignment: CDR1 SGHDT and CDR2 YYEEEE. This CDR3 contains 14 residues. Trimming at V came to 4 bases and at J to 0 bases, leaving 2 bases not matched to a gene.

The rearrangement links TRBV5-8 to TRBJ2-3; TRBD2 matches 14 bases. The V segment lost 3 bases and the J segment 6 bases; nucleotides outside the gene matches: 3. The CDR3 covers 15 residues. CDR1 and CDR2 from the germline V gene are SGHTS and YDEGEE. The CDR3 here is CASSWGLAGVDTQYF. The CDR3 DNA is TGTGCCAGCAGCTGGGGACTAGCGGGAGTGGATACGCAGTATTTT.

Comments on this clone: Relative to the germline gene, one junction end is altered; a read error may explain this. The CDR3, as DNA: TGTGTCAGCAGCCAACAGGCTAACTATGGCTACACCTTC. It translates to CVSSQQANYGYTF. The J gene is TRBJ1-2, the V gene TRBV14; D may be TRBD1 (5 bases). Germline CDR1 reads SGHDN; CDR2 reads FVKESK. The CDR3 is made up of 13 amino acids.

This sequence joins TRBV5-1 and TRBJ2-7; TRBD2 matches 9 bases. Germline V gives CDR1 SGHRS, CDR2 YFSETQ. This CDR3 is built from 18 residues. J gave up 3 bases and V 3 bases, and 16 bases lay outside the gene matches. CDR3 loop: CASSSAGVSGSGLYEQYF. In DNA form, the CDR3 reads TGCGCCAGCAGCTCCGCCGGCGTTAGCGGGAGTGGGCTCTACGAGCAGTACTTC.

The V and J genes are TRBV6-5 and TRBJ1-5; D may be TRBD1 (5 bases). From germline, CDR1 is MNHEY and CDR2 SVGAGI. This CDR3 spans 13 amino acids. Trimming removed 6 bases at V and 3 bases at J, with 9 bases between. DNA of the CDR3: TGTGCCAGCAGAGGGGTCCTCAATCAGCCCCAGCATTTT. It encodes CASRGVLNQPQHF.

The chain couples TRBV5-1 to TRBJ2-7, with 7 bases fitting TRBD2. The CDR3 runs 14 residues. The J segment lost 4 bases and the V segment lost 5 bases, leaving 9 bases of the junction unmatched. In germline, CDR1 is SGHRS, CDR2 YFSETQ. This CDR3 reads CASRSKTSVYEQYF. The DNA of the CDR3 is TGCGCCAGCAGGTCTAAAACTAGCGTTTACGAGCAGTACTTC.

This clone was recorded once. The chain uses TRBV4-1 and TRBJ1-1, with TRBD1 identical over 7 bases. The CDR3 is 14 amino acids. CDR1 MGHRA and CDR2 YSYEKL come from the germline V gene. J gave up 6 bases and V 2 bases, and 6 bases lay outside the gene matches. DNA for the CDR3: TGCGCCAGCAGCCAAATCGACAGGGTCTCTGAAGCTTTCTTT. It specifies CASSQIDRVSEAFF.

This chain links TRBV10-3 with TRBJ2-5, with D unresolved. The CDR3 totals 14 residues. Germline V gene lookup returns CDR1 ENHRY and CDR2 SYGVKD. Between the trimmed V and J ends, which lost 4 bases and 1 base, there was a span of 10 bases. As DNA, the CDR3 is TGTGCCATCAGTGGAAGACTCCTCCAAGAGACCCAGTACTTC. This translates into CAISGRLLQETQYF.

This clone was seen once. The V and J genes are TRBV18 and TRBJ1-4; D is perhaps TRBD1 (5 bases). This CDR3 region has 15 residues. Germline V gene lookup returns CDR1 KGHSH and CDR2 LQKENI. The V end lost 0 bases, the J end lost 7 bases, and 12 bases lay between the germline ends. CDR3 residues: CASSPPQGRGEKLFF. DNA of the CDR3: TGTGCCAGCTCACCACCGCAAGGGAGGGGTGAAAAACTGTTTTTT.

This sequence joins TRBV11-2 and TRBJ1-3; D unclear. The V end was cut by 2 bases, the J end by 0 bases, with 5 bases between. CDR3 size: 14 residues. In germline, CDR1 is SGHAT, CDR2 FQNNGV. The CDR3 sequence is CASSLSLSGNTIYF. The CDR3 nucleotides are TGTGCCAGCAGCTTATCTCTCTCTGGAAACACCATATATTTT. Based on the CDR3 plus reference TRBV11-2 and TRBJ1-3, the full variable domain is EAGVAQSPRYKIIEKRQSVAFWCNPISGHATLYWYQQILGQGPKLLIQFQNNGVVDDSQLPKDRFSAERLKGVDSTLKIQPAKLEDSAVYLCASSLSLSGNTIYFGEGSWLTVV.